One sample yielded the 14 T cell receptor beta chains listed below, sequenced in a study of OX40 agonist ivuxolimab in advanced cancers. Only in-frame clones appear in the TCRdb table, and some are missing; sequencing was by immunoSEQ multiplex PCR. The sample shows more than 55,000 clones, roughly 88% of them seen only once. The source was CD4+ or CD8+ T cells sorted from blood, collected in a trial of the OX40 agonist ivuxolimab. All receptors derive from an adult with an advanced solid tumor such as melanoma, head and neck, liver or kidney cancer.

The gene calls are TRBV28 and TRBJ1-2; D not certain. The CDR3 has 14 residues. The V and J ends lost 2 bases and 2 bases respectively, with 9 bases between them. Looked up from germline, CDR1 is MDHEN and CDR2 is SYDVKM. CDR3 amino acids: CASSLKGVNYGYTF. In nucleotides, the CDR3 is TGTGCCAGCAGTTTAAAGGGAGTCAACTATGGCTACACCTTC.

The V call is TRBV9, the J call TRBJ1-2; D uncertain. The V gene lost 4 bases and the J gene lost 8 bases, with 9 bases spanning the gap. CDR3 size: 11 residues. Germline assignment: CDR1 SGDLS and CDR2 YYNGEE. CDR3 sequence: CASSMEPGYTF. In nucleotides, the CDR3 is TGTGCCAGCAGCATGGAACCCGGCTACACCTTC.

This chain connects TRBV9 to TRBJ2-2; D gene uncertain. This CDR3 is built from 15 residues. Germline assignment: CDR1 SGDLS and CDR2 YYNGEE. The germline V and J ends were trimmed by 2 bases and 7 bases, with 15 bases remaining between them. The CDR3 DNA reads as TGTGCCAGCAGCGTCGGGCCCCGGACGGGCGGGGAGCTGTTTTTT. This sequence encodes CASSVGPRTGGELFF.

This rearrangement joins TRBV4-1 to TRBJ1-3, with D tentatively TRBD1 (5 bases). This CDR3 region has 17 residues. Trimming pared 0 bases from V and 0 bases from J, leaving 12 bases between. Germline V gene lookup returns CDR1 MGHRA and CDR2 YSYEKL. The CDR3 sequence is CASSQDGKGSSGNTIYF. The CDR3 nucleotides are TGCGCCAGCAGCCAAGATGGGAAGGGGAGCTCTGGAAACACCATATATTTT.

The chain employs TRBV6-1 and TRBJ1-5, with unresolved D. This CDR3 is built from 13 residues. Looked up from germline, CDR1 is MNHNS and CDR2 is SASEGT. Trimming stripped 3 bases from V and 3 bases from J, with 6 bases between. The CDR3 bases are TGTGCCAGCAGTGAGGGATCCAATCAGCCCCAGCATTTT. Protein sequence: CASSEGSNQPQHF.

The table lists this clone with a count of one. The CDR3 DNA reads TGTGCCAGTAGTCCCTCGGGGTCACGACTCTACAATGAGCAGTTCTTC. Its protein is CASSPSGSRLYNEQFF. The V and J genes are TRBV19 and TRBJ2-1, with D possibly matching TRBD2 (5 bases). Per the germline V gene, CDR1 is LNHDA and CDR2 is SQIVND (reference sequence). The V gene lost 5 bases and the J gene lost 3 bases, with 17 bases spanning the gap. The CDR3 is 16 amino acids.

The rearrangement links TRBV5-1 to TRBJ2-2, with TRBD2 matching over 7 bases. Trimming removed 4 bases from V and 4 bases from J; junction bases left unmatched: 7. The CDR3 loop spans 15 amino acids. The V gene's germline CDR1 is SGHRS and CDR2 YFSETQ. In DNA form, the CDR3 reads TGCGCCAGCAGCCCGTTACTAGCGAGCACCGGGGAGCTGTTTTTT. Amino acid sequence: CASSPLLASTGELFF.

V usage is TRBV6-5 and J usage is TRBJ2-5, with a weak D call TRBD1 (6 bases). The germline CDR1 and CDR2 sequences are MNHEY and SVGAGI. The V and J ends lost 6 bases and 2 bases respectively, with 10 bases between them. The CDR3 is 13 amino acids. The DNA for the CDR3 is TGTGCCAGCAGGAGGACAGAACAAGAGACCCAGTACTTC. It is translated as CASRRTEQETQYF.

The rearrangement links TRBV5-4 to TRBJ2-2, with D hard to call. Germline lookup yields CDR1 SGHNT and CDR2 YYREEE (reference sequence). Trimming took 1 base from V and 1 from J, leaving 8 bases between them. CDR3 length: 15 amino acids. Written as DNA, the CDR3 is TGTGCCAGCAGCTTGTCTTCGGTGAACACCGGGGAGCTGTTTTTT. Residues: CASSLSSVNTGELFF.

The gene calls are TRBV7-6 and TRBJ1-2; 9 bases map to TRBD1. Germline V gene lookup returns CDR1 SGHVS and CDR2 FNYEAQ. After removal of 5 bases from V and 8 bases from J, the junction contained 12 bases not matched to a gene. CDR3 length: 15 residues. The CDR3 DNA is TGTGCCAGCAGCACTCGACAGGGGGGTTTGGAAGGCTACACCTTC. Protein: CASSTRQGGLEGYTF.

The rearrangement uses TRBV19 and TRBJ2-5; 8 bases match TRBD2. V was clipped by 4 bases and J by 3 bases; unmatched bases: 10. The CDR3 runs to 16 residues. Looked up from germline, CDR1 is LNHDA and CDR2 is SQIVND (reference sequence). As DNA, the CDR3 is TGTGCCAGTAGTAGCCCGGGACTAGTAGGGGAAGAGACCCAGTACTTC. As protein: CASSSPGLVGEETQYF.

The chain links TRBV15 to TRBJ1-5, with D possibly being TRBD1 (5 bases). This CDR3 contains 17 residues. CDR1 is LNHNV and CDR2 is YYDKDF in the germline V gene (reference sequence). V shed 0 bases and J shed 0 bases, with 12 bases lying between them. The CDR3 loop reads CATSRERAGNSNQPQHF. The CDR3 nucleotides are TGTGCCACCAGCAGAGAGAGGGCAGGGAATAGCAATCAGCCCCAGCATTTT.

The gene calls are TRBV7-2 and TRBJ2-3; D unresolved. This CDR3 is 15 amino acids long. V lost 6 bases to trimming and J lost 1 base, with 14 bases between them. Germline values: CDR1 SGHTA, CDR2 FQGNSA. CDR3 sequence (DNA): TGTGCCAGCAGTCCGGACCGCTATGGCACAGATACGCAGTATTTT. Translating it yields CASSPDRYGTDTQYF.

The chain employs TRBV21-1 and TRBJ2-7; the tabulated D call, TRBD2, remains unverified against the DNA. TRBV21-1 has pseudogene status. The CDR3 consists of 15 residues. CDR3 in DNA: TGTGCCAGCAGCAAAATGGTCCAGAGGCACTACGAGCAGTACTTC. Its translation is CASSKMVQRHYEQYF.